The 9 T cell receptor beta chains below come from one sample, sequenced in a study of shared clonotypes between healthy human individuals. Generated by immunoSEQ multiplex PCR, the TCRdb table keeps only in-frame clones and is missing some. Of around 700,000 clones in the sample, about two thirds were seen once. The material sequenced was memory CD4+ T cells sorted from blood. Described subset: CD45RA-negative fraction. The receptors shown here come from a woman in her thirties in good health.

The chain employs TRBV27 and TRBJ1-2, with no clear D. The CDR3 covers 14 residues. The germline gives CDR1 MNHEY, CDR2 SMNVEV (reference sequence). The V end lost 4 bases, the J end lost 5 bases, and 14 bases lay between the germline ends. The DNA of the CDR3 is TGTGCCAGCAGTTCCGTGTCCGGGAAATATGGCTACACCTTC. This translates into CASSSVSGKYGYTF.

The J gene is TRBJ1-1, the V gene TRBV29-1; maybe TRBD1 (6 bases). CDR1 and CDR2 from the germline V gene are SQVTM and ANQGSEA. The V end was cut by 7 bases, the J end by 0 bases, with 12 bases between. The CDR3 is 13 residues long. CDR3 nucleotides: TGCAGCGGGGGGGCACGTATGAACACTGAAGCTTTCTTT. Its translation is CSGGARMNTEAFF.

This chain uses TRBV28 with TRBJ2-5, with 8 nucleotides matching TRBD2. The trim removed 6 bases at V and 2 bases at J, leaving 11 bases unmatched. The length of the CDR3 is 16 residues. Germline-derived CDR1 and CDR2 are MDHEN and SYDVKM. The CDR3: CASRGSGSGIQETQYF. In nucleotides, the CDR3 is TGTGCCAGCAGGGGAAGCGGGAGCGGGATTCAAGAGACCCAGTACTTC.

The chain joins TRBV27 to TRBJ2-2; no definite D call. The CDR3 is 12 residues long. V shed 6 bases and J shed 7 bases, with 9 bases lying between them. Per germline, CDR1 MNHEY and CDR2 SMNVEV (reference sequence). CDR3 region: CASSLPVGELFF. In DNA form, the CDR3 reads TGTGCCAGCAGCCTCCCTGTCGGGGAGCTGTTTTTT.

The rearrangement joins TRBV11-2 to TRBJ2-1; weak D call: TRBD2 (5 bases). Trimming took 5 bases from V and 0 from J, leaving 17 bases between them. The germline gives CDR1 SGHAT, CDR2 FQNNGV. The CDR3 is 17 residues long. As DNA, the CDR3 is TGTGCCAGCAGCCTAACTTTAGCGTCTAGCTCCTACAATGAGCAGTTCTTC. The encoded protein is CASSLTLASSSYNEQFF.

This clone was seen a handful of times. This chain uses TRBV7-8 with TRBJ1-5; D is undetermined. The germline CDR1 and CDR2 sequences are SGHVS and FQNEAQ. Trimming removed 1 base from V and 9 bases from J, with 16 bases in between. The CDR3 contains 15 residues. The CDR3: CASSLGAGEIAPQHF. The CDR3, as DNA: TGTGCCAGCAGCTTAGGGGCCGGAGAAATCGCGCCCCAGCATTTT.

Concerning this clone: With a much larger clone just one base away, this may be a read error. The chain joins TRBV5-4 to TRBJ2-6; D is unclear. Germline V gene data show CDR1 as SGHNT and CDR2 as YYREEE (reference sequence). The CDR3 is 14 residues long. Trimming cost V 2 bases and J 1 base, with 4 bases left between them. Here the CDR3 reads CASSFWSGANVLTF. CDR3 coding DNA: TGTGCCAGCAGCTTCTGGTCTGGGGCCAACGTCCTGACTTTC. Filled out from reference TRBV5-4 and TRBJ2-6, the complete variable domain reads ETGVTQSPTHLIKTRGQQVTLRCSSQSGHNTVSWYQQALGQGPQFIFQYYREEENGRGNFPPRFSGLQFPNYSSELNVNALELDDSALYLCASSFWSGANVLTFGAGSRLTVL.

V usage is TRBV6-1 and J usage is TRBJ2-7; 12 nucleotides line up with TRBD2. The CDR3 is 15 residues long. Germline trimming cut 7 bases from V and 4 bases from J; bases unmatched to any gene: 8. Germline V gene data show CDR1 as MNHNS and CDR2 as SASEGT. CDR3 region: CASTIILAGGYEQYF. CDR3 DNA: TGTGCCAGCACCATAATCCTAGCGGGAGGGTACGAGCAGTACTTC.

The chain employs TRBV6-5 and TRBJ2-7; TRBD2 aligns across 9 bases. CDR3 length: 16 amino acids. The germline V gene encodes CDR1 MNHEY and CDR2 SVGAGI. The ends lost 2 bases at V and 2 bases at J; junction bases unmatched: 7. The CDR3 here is CASSYVLPSGTYEQYF. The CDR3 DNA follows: TGTGCCAGCAGTTACGTCCTTCCTAGCGGGACCTACGAGCAGTACTTC.